The rows below give T cell receptor beta chains drawn from one sample of a study of blood T cell repertoires in COVID-19. Repertoires were generated with immunoSEQ multiplex PCR, while TCRdb's copy carries only in-frame clones and drops some. The data hold just over 150,000 clones, with around 82% observed a single time. Sequenced input: peripheral blood. The receptors come from a woman between 40 and 55 years old with COVID-19, enrolled during active disease. CDR3s include the opening cysteine and the closing phenylalanine or tryptophan. Each record gives: CDR3 protein, CDR3 DNA, J gene, clone size, V gene, CDR3 length, D gene. A D gene is named only where the DNA matches it firmly. Clone size is given for some rows only: seen once, a few or many times, or a class if the clone is expanded.

CASSLVGGSGELFF TGTGCCAGCAGCTTAGTTGGTGGCTCCGGGGAGCTGTTTTTT TRBJ2-2 once TRBV7-6 14 .
CASSELGRATNEKLFF TGTGCCAGCAGCGAACTAGGGCGGGCAACTAATGAAAAACTGTTTTTT TRBJ1-4 few TRBV5-6 16 .
CASTRSLGNEQFF TGTGCCAGCACCCGATCACTAGGTAATGAGCAGTTCTTC TRBJ2-1 . TRBV5-6 13 .
CSVEGQSGTQYF TGCAGCGTTGAAGGCCAATCGGGTACGCAGTATTTT TRBJ2-3 . TRBV29-1 12 .
CAWSARTSGRPGETQYF TGTGCCTGGAGTGCCCGGACTAGCGGGAGGCCGGGGGAGACCCAGTACTTC TRBJ2-5 . TRBV30 17 TRBD2
CASRSRTSGRTDTQYF TGTGCCAGTAGGTCTAGGACTAGCGGGAGAACAGATACGCAGTATTTT TRBJ2-3 . TRBV19 16 TRBD2
CASTTSGDNKNIQYF TGTGCCAGTACCACATCTGGGGACAACAAAAACATTCAGTACTTC TRBJ2-4 . TRBV19 15 .
CASSYLGSEQFF TGTGCCAGCAGTTACTTGGGGAGTGAGCAGTTCTTC TRBJ2-1 . TRBV6-6 12 .
CASSSAGTANTQYF TGTGCCAGCAGCTCGGCAGGGACAGCCAATACGCAGTATTTT TRBJ2-3 . TRBV5-4 14 TRBD1
CASSPTGTGRNQPQHF TGTGCCAGCAGCCCGACCGGGACAGGGAGGAATCAGCCCCAGCATTTT TRBJ1-5 . TRBV3-1/TRBV3-2 16 TRBD1
CASSTGAGGGQPQHF TGTGCCAGTAGTACGGGAGCCGGCGGGGGGCAGCCCCAGCATTTT TRBJ1-5 few TRBV19 15 .
CASSPRDGRAEDTQYF TGTGCCAGCAGCCCCCGTGATGGGAGGGCCGAAGATACGCAGTATTTT TRBJ2-3 . TRBV11-2 16 TRBD2
CASSIRRDSYEQYF TGTGCCAGTAGTATAAGGAGGGACTCCTACGAGCAGTACTTC TRBJ2-7 . TRBV19 14 .
CASRPEWAGGYTF TGTGCCAGCAGGCCTGAGTGGGCTGGAGGCTACACCTTC TRBJ1-2 . TRBV6-5 13 .
CASSYWDRVNQETQYF TGTGCCAGCAGTTACTGGGACAGGGTGAACCAAGAGACCCAGTACTTC TRBJ2-5 . TRBV6-5 16 TRBD1
CASSYSRGRQGTEAFF TGTGCCAGCAGTTACTCGAGAGGGCGCCAGGGGACTGAAGCTTTCTTT TRBJ1-1 . TRBV6-5 16 .
CASKGIANQPQHF TGTGCCAGCAAGGGGATAGCAAATCAGCCCCAGCATTTT TRBJ1-5 . TRBV2 13 .
CASSSPNGELFF TGTGCCAGCAGCTCCCCCAACGGGGAGCTGTTTTTT TRBJ2-2 . TRBV9 12 .
CASSLGGGGGTEAFF TGTGCCAGCAGCTTAGGAGGCGGGGGGGGCACTGAAGCTTTCTTT TRBJ1-1 . TRBV7-2 15 .
CASSQEGGSSRSNQPQHF TGCGCCAGCAGCCAAGAAGGAGGGTCGTCCCGTAGCAATCAGCCCCAGCATTTT TRBJ1-5 once TRBV4-1 18 .
CASTQTGANEKLFF TGTGCCAGCACCCAGACAGGCGCAAATGAAAAACTGTTTTTT TRBJ1-4 . TRBV2 14 .
CASSDGQTFVPQHF TGTGCCAGCAGTGACGGACAGACGTTCGTTCCCCAGCATTTT TRBJ1-5 few TRBV2 14 .
CASSYPGQSYGYTF TGTGCCAGCAGTTACCCGGGACAGTCCTATGGCTACACCTTC TRBJ1-2 . TRBV6-5 14 TRBD1
CASQSWGRETQYF TGTGCCAGCCAGAGTTGGGGGCGGGAGACCCAGTACTTC TRBJ2-5 . TRBV2 13 .
CASRGPGGKETQYF TGTGCCAGCAGAGGGCCAGGGGGGAAAGAGACCCAGTACTTC TRBJ2-5 . TRBV6-5 14 .
CASSSPDRVSNTEAFF TGTGCCAGCAGCTCACCTGACAGGGTGTCGAACACTGAAGCTTTCTTT TRBJ1-1 once TRBV5-4 16 TRBD1
CASRGGTVYNEQFF TGTGCCAGCAGGGGAGGTACGGTCTACAATGAGCAGTTCTTC TRBJ2-1 . TRBV27 14 .
CASSLIPADTQYF TGTGCCAGCAGCTTAATACCCGCGGATACGCAGTATTTT TRBJ2-3 once TRBV11-2 13 .
CASSLALSDTQYF TGCGCCAGCAGCTTGGCCTTGTCAGATACGCAGTATTTT TRBJ2-3 . TRBV5-1 13 .
CASSAAEGLYGYTF TGTGCCAGCAGCGCGGCAGAGGGTTTATATGGCTACACCTTC TRBJ1-2 . TRBV9 14 .
CASTRDTGRTPYGYTF TGTGCCAGCACAAGGGATACCGGACGGACACCCTATGGCTACACCTTC TRBJ1-2 . TRBV28 16 .
CASSLGRGKNTGELFF TGTGCCAGCAGCTTAGGGAGAGGGAAGAACACCGGGGAGCTGTTTTTT TRBJ2-2 few TRBV7-9 16 .
CASSQDLRGGYTF TGTGCCAGCAGCCAAGATCTAAGGGGAGGCTACACCTTC TRBJ1-2 . TRBV3-1/TRBV3-2 13 .
CASSHRRTSGGTYEQYF TGCGCCAGCAGCCACCGGAGGACTAGCGGGGGGACCTACGAGCAGTACTTC TRBJ2-7 . TRBV4-1 17 TRBD2
CAWSAGSGNTIYF TGTGCCTGGAGTGCGGGCTCTGGAAACACCATATATTTT TRBJ1-3 . TRBV30 13 .
CASSKREGIDTQYF TGTGCCAGCTCCAAAAGGGAGGGAATAGATACGCAGTATTTT TRBJ2-3 . TRBV18 14 TRBD2
CASSLAGRTDTQYF TGCGCCAGCAGCTTAGCGGGTCGCACAGATACGCAGTATTTT TRBJ2-3 . TRBV5-1 14 .
CASSVGRGGLAGQETQYF TGTGCCAGCAGCGTGGGACGGGGGGGACTAGCGGGACAAGAGACCCAGTACTTC TRBJ2-5 . TRBV9 18 TRBD2
CASRKGTPNTEAFF TGTGCCAGTCGGAAAGGGACACCGAACACTGAAGCTTTCTTT TRBJ1-1 once TRBV6-5 14 .
CASSLSGGTEAFF TGTGCCAGCAGCTTAAGCGGGGGCACTGAAGCTTTCTTT TRBJ1-1 . TRBV7-9 13 .